This paragraph reports one TCR beta chain. Its antigen is unknown. This entry belongs to a study of response to subunit inactivated influenza vaccine. The study's findings and limits: A suggestion made by the authors is that each seasonal influenza vaccination recruits few new T cells.

The CDR3 runs 15 residues. Germline trimming cut 6 bases from V and 4 bases from J; bases unmatched to any gene: 6. TCRdb processed the RT-PCR reads anew with MiXCR; each CDR3 protein has one entry. This sample carries 530,000 or so distinct CDR3 sequences, over 25% of them seen once, and the ten largest clones take around 1.8%. The TCR comes from a middle-aged man who received an inactivated influenza vaccine. Sequencing was performed on CD4+ T cells sorted from PBMCs, taken about 5 days after vaccination. V usage is TRBV12-3 or TRBV12-4 and J usage is TRBJ1-2; 12 nucleotides line up with TRBD1. The CDR3 loop reads CASSNRDRGLYGYTF. The CDR3 bases are TGTGCCAGCAGCAACCGGGACAGGGGGCTCTATGGCTACACCTTC.